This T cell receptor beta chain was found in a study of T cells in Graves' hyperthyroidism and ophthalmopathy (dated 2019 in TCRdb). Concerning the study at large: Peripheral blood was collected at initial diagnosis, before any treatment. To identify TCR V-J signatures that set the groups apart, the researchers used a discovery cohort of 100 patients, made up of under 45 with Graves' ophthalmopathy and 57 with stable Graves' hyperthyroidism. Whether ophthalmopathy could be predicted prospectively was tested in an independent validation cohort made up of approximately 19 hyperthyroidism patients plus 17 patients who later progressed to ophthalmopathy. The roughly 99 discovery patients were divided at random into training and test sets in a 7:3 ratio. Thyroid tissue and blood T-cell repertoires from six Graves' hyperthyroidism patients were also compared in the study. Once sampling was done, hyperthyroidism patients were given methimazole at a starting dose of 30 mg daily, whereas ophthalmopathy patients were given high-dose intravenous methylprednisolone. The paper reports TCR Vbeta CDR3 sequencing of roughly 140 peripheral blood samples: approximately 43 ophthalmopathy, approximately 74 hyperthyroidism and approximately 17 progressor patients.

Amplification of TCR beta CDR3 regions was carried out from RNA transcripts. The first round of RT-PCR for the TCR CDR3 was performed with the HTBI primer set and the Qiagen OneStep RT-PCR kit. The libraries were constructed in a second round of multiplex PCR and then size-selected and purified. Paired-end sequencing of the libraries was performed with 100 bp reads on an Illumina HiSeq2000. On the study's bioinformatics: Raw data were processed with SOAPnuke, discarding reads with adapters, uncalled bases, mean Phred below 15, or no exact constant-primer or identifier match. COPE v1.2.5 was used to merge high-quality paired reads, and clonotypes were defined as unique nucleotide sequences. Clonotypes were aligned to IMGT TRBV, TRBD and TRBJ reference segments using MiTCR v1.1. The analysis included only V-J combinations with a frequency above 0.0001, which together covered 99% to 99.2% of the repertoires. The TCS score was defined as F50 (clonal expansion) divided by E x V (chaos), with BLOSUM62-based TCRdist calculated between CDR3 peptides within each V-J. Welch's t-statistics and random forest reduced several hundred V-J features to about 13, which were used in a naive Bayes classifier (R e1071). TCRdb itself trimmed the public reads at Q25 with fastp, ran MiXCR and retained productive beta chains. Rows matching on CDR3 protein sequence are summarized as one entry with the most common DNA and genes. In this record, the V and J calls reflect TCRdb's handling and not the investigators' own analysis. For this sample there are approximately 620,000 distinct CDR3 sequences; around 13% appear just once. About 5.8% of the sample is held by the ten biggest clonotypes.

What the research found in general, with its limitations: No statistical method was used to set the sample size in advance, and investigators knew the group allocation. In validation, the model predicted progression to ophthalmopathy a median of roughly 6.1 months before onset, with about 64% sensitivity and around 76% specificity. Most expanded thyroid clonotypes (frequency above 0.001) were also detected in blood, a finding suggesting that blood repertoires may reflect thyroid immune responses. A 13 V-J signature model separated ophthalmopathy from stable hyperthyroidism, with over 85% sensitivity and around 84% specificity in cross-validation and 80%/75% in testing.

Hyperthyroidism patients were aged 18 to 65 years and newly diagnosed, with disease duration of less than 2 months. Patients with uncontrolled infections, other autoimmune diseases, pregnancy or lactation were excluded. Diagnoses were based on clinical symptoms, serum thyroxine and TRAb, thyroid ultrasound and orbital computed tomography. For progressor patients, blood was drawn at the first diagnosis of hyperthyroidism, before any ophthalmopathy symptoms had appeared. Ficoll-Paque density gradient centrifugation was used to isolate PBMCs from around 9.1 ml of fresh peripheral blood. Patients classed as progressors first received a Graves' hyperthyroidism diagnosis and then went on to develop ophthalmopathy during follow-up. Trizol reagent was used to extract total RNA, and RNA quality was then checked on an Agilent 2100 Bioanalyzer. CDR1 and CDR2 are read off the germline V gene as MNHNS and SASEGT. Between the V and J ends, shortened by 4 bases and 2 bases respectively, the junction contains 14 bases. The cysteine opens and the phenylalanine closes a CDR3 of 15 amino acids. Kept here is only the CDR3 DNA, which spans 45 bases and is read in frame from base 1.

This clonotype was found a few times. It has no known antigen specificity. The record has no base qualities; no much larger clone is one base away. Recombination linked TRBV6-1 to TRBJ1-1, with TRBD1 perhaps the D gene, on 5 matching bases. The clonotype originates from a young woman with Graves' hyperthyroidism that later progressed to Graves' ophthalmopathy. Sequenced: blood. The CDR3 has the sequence CASSGVGGRNTEAFF. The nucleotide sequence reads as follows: TGTGCCAGCAGTGGGGTTGGGGGGAGAAACACTGAAGCTTTCTTT.